This T cell receptor (beta chain) was captured by sequencing in a study of CXCR3-negative and CXCR3-positive naive CD8 T cells. About the study: Per-library TRB read counts averaged about 1.5 +/- 0.3 million, adding up to around 140 million in total. Study-wide findings and caveats: The study found more hydrophobic TRB CDR3s in CXCR3-positive naive cells than in CXCR3-negative naive cells. CXCR3-negative and CXCR3-positive naive cells shared comparable TRBV-TRBJ usage, but memory cells did not.

All TRB cDNA libraries came from 5' RACE performed with UMI labels. TCRdb re-called the 5' RACE reads; every CDR3 protein appears as one record, without DNA. This sample carries some 120,000 distinct CDR3 sequences, with around 0.36% going to the ten biggest clones. Regarding this clonotype: Its antigen is as yet unknown.

Naivety in CD8+ T cells corresponded to a CD45RO-CCR7+CD27+CD95- phenotype. The CDR3 runs 15 residues. CDR1 is SGHVS and CDR2 is FNYEAQ in the germline V gene. The source of this sequence is a human donor in good health. Some clones in this sample may be carry-over from other donors' samples. Sequencing was performed on naive CXCR3+ CD8+ T cells from blood. Indicated subset: CD45RO-CCR7+CD27+CD95- naive CD8+ T cells expressing CXCR3 (TNR3+). The chain links TRBV7-6 to TRBJ2-5. This chain's CDR3 is CASSLTYTLQETQYF.